Below are 5 T cell receptor beta chains sequenced from a single sample in a study of T cell clones after liver transplantation. The repertoire was sequenced with immunoSEQ multiplex PCR; TCRdb's copy has only in-frame clones and lacks some. Among around 18,000 clones, 85% to 90% were seen once, and the ten largest hold over 10%. The sequences come from CD8+ T cells from blood, collected just over 45 months after liver transplant. These receptors all stem from a human patient who received a liver transplant. Some T cells may be the graft donor's.

The chain uses TRBV28 and TRBJ2-7, with a weak D call TRBD1 (6 bases). Looked up from germline, CDR1 is MDHEN and CDR2 is SYDVKM. Deletions cut 6 bases from V and 2 bases from J, with 14 bases between. The CDR3 spans 14 residues. The CDR3 reads CASSRAGAPYEQYF. CDR3 bases: TGTGCCAGCAGCCGTGCAGGGGCCCCCTACGAGCAGTACTTC.

On this clone: One junction end does not reproduce the germline sequence, and a read error may be involved. The chain carries TRBV9 and TRBJ2-7, with 8 bases lining up with TRBD1. The CDR3 totals 14 residues. The germline gives CDR1 SGDLS, CDR2 YYNGEE. The CDR3 DNA is TGTGCCAGCAGCGCTACAGGGGGTTCCTCCGAGCAGTACTTC. Protein sequence: CASSATGGSSEQYF.

DNA for the CDR3: TGTGCCAGCAGCTCTATAGCGGGAGCCTCAGAAGAGACCCAGTACTTC. As protein: CASSSIAGASEETQYF. The V call is TRBV7-9, the J call TRBJ2-5, with 9 bases lining up with TRBD2. The V and J ends lost 4 bases and 3 bases, in that order; junction bases with no gene match: 9. There are 16 residues in the CDR3. Germline assignment: CDR1 SEHNR and CDR2 FQNEAQ (reference sequence). Supplemented by reference TRBV7-9 and TRBJ2-5, the full variable domain reads DTGVSQNPRHKITKRGQNVTFRCDPISEHNRLYWYRQTLGQGPEFLTYFQNEAQLEKSRLLSDRFSAERPKGSFSTLEIQRTEQGDSAMYLCASSSIAGASEETQYFGPGTRLLVL.

The chain couples TRBV4-1 to TRBJ2-7, with 8 nucleotides matching TRBD1. V was pared by 4 bases and J by 0 bases, with 8 bases of the junction left unmatched. Germline CDR1 is MGHRA and CDR2 is YSYEKL. CDR3 length: 16 residues. The CDR3 spells CASSPLQGEPSYEQYF. The CDR3 DNA reads as TGCGCCAGCAGCCCACTACAGGGGGAACCCTCCTACGAGCAGTACTTC.

The V gene is TRBV6-4, the J gene TRBJ2-7; D is unresolved. The V gene's germline CDR1 is MRHNA and CDR2 SNTAGT. V shed 3 bases and J shed 6 bases, with 9 bases lying between them. This CDR3 region has 12 residues. CDR3 DNA sequence: TGTGCCAGCAGTGATGAGGCCGGCGAGCAGTACTTC. Translating it yields CASSDEAGEQYF.